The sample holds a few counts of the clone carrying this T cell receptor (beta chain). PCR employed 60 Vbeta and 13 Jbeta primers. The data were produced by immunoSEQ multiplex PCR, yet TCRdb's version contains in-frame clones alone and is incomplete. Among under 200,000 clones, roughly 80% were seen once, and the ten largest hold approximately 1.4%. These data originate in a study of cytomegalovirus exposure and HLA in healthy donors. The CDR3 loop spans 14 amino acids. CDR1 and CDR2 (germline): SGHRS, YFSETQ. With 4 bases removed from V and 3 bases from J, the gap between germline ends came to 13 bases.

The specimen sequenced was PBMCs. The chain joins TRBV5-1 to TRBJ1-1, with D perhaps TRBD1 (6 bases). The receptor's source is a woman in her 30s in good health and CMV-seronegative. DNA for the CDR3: TGCGCCAGCAGCCCCCAGGGGTGGGACACTGAAGCTTTCTTT. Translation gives CASSPQGWDTEAFF.